The sequence of this T cell receptor (beta chain) was determined in a study of cytomegalovirus exposure and HLA in healthy donors. Findings and limits, study-wide: Later work associated 16,951 TCR beta sequences with HLA alleles at 0.05 false discovery rate.

Primers for the PCR totalled 60 Vbeta and 13 Jbeta. The protocol was immunoSEQ multiplex PCR, while the TCRdb copy is restricted to in-frame clones and leaves out a portion. The table includes 210,000 or so clones, around nine tenths detected once. This CDR3 comprises 15 residues. V lost 4 bases and J lost 0, with 11 bases in between. Germline V gene sequence: CDR1 SGHTA, CDR2 FQGNSA. As regards this clone: What it binds is unknown.

The V call is TRBV7-2, the J call TRBJ2-3; D call uncertain. Sequenced sample: PBMCs. This clonotype was sampled from a woman aged 18-29 years in good health and CMV-seronegative. The CDR3 is CASSSFYLSTDTQYF. The CDR3 region has the DNA TGTGCCAGCAGCTCCTTCTACCTTAGCACAGATACGCAGTATTTT.